Listed here are 12 T cell receptor beta chains from one sample, sequenced in a study of cytomegalovirus exposure and HLA in healthy donors. PCR employed 60 Vbeta and 13 Jbeta primers. Here immunoSEQ multiplex PCR was the method, and the copy in TCRdb shows in-frame clones only, minus some. The sample includes 140,000 to 150,000 clones, approximately 68% of them seen just once. The material sequenced was PBMCs. These receptor sequences come from a man aged 60 to 75 in good health and CMV-seronegative.

V and J are TRBV7-3 and TRBJ1-1; D gene unclear. The CDR3 is 13 residues long. Trimming took 2 bases from V and 1 from J, leaving 5 bases between them. The germline gives CDR1 SGHTA, CDR2 FQGTGA. The CDR3 loop is CASSLSWNTEAFF. The CDR3 DNA reads TGTGCCAGCAGCTTATCCTGGAACACTGAAGCTTTCTTT.

The rearrangement uses TRBV28 and TRBJ2-2; 9 positions agree with TRBD1. This CDR3 spans 14 amino acids. Germline lookup yields CDR1 MDHEN and CDR2 SYDVKM. Trimming at V came to 7 bases and at J to 6 bases, leaving 6 bases not matched to a gene. The CDR3: CASNRDRESGELFF. The CDR3 DNA reads as TGTGCCAGCAACCGGGACAGGGAATCCGGGGAGCTGTTTTTT.

The chain has TRBV4-1 and TRBJ1-1; TRBD1 aligns across 7 bases. This CDR3 has 14 residues. The V and J ends lost 2 bases and 5 bases, in that order; junction bases with no gene match: 5. Germline V gives CDR1 MGHRA, CDR2 YSYEKL. CDR3 bases: TGCGCCAGCAGCCAAACAGGGGAAGGGACTGAAGCTTTCTTT. Amino acids: CASSQTGEGTEAFF.

J is TRBJ1-4 and V is TRBV27, with TRBD1 matching over 9 bases. Germline V lookup: CDR1 MNHEY, CDR2 SMNVEV (reference sequence). V lost 2 bases, J lost 0 bases, and 7 bases stayed unmatched. The CDR3 runs to 18 residues. This CDR3 is CASSLKGQGPATNEKLFF. The CDR3 DNA is TGTGCCAGCAGTTTAAAGGGACAGGGTCCAGCAACTAATGAAAAACTGTTTTTT.

The CDR3 loop reads CAGAPGQGGGYTF. The DNA of the CDR3 is TGCGCCGGCGCCCCCGGACAGGGTGGTGGCTACACCTTC. This rearrangement joins TRBV5-1 to TRBJ1-2; TRBD1 matches 8 bases. The trim removed 10 bases at V and 7 bases at J, leaving 12 bases unmatched. The CDR3 has 13 amino acids. Germline assignment: CDR1 SGHRS and CDR2 YFSETQ.

In this sample, this clone turned up a few times. CDR3 sequence reads: CAWTWTGGAFGYGYTF. CDR3 sequence (DNA): TGTGCCTGGACCTGGACAGGGGGCGCCTTTGGATATGGCTACACCTTC. The rearrangement joins TRBV30 to TRBJ1-2, with 11 bases identical to TRBD1. Per germline, CDR1 GTSNPN and CDR2 SVGIG (reference sequence). This CDR3 has 16 amino acids. With V trimmed by 4 bases and J by 5 bases, 12 bases remained unmatched.

The chain joins TRBV6-5 to TRBJ2-3, with TRBD2 matching 7 bases. V gave up 6 bases and J gave up 2 bases; unmatched junction bases: 8. The germline gives CDR1 MNHEY, CDR2 SVGAGI. CDR3 length equals 15 residues. In nucleotides, the CDR3 is TGTGCCAGCAGCGCCGCTAGCGGTTACACAGATACGCAGTATTTT. This encodes CASSAASGYTDTQYF.

The chain recombines TRBV6-4 with TRBJ2-1, with D unresolved. V lost 4 bases to trimming and J lost 4 bases, with 8 bases between them. The V gene's germline CDR1 is MRHNA and CDR2 SNTAGT. The CDR3 runs 13 residues. This CDR3 reads CASSASLYNEQFF. CDR3 coding DNA: TGTGCCAGCAGTGCTTCCCTTTACAATGAGCAGTTCTTC.

V and J are TRBV15 and TRBJ2-1, with 8 bases lining up with TRBD2. Germline lookup yields CDR1 LNHNV and CDR2 YYDKDF (reference sequence). CDR3 size: 16 residues. J gave up 0 bases and V 1 base, and 2 bases lay outside the gene matches. This CDR3 reads CATSRVAGSSYNEQFF. DNA for the CDR3: TGTGCCACCAGCAGAGTAGCGGGGAGCTCCTACAATGAGCAGTTCTTC. The full variable domain, completed using reference TRBV15 and TRBJ2-1, is DAMVIQNPRYQVTQFGKPVTLSCSQTLNHNVMYWYQQKSSQAPKLLFHYYDKDFNNEADTPDNFQSRRPNTSFCFLDIRSPGLGDTAMYLCATSRVAGSSYNEQFFGPGTRLTVL.

The rearrangement links TRBV30 to TRBJ2-5; possibly TRBD2 for D (5 bases). The germline V gene encodes CDR1 GTSNPN and CDR2 SVGIG (reference sequence). The V and J ends lost 2 bases and 4 bases respectively, with 14 bases between them. This CDR3 region has 14 residues. The CDR3 region is CAWSISGGGETQYF. In nucleotides, the CDR3 is TGTGCCTGGAGTATAAGCGGAGGCGGAGAGACCCAGTACTTC.

The chain recombines TRBV5-1 with TRBJ2-3; D is uncertain. Trimming took 0 bases from V and 2 from J, leaving 7 bases between them. CDR1 and CDR2 from the germline V gene are SGHRS and YFSETQ. This CDR3 is built from 14 residues. The CDR3 DNA is TGCGCCAGCAGCTTGGGGGCTGCCACAGATACGCAGTATTTT. This encodes CASSLGAATDTQYF.

The chain has TRBV19 and TRBJ1-3, with 7 bases matching TRBD1. The CDR3 is 15 residues long. CDR1 is LNHDA, CDR2 SQIVND, per germline (reference sequence). V lost 6 bases, J lost 0 bases, and 5 bases stayed unmatched. Here the CDR3 reads CASSDRASSGNTIYF. DNA for the CDR3: TGTGCCAGTAGCGACAGGGCCTCCTCTGGAAACACCATATATTTT.